The 31 T cell receptor beta chains presented below share a single source sample, sequenced in a study of T cells expressing NK-cell markers. TCRdb reworked the 5' RACE reads into one entry per CDR3 protein, no DNA. This sample's table has about 1,300 distinct CDR3 sequences. The sequencing sample was made of blood T cells: a sorted CD56 or NKG2C T cell subset, CD4+ or CD8+ T cells, or bulk PBMC T cells (not recorded which). Source of these receptors: a woman between 18 and 29 years old in good health.

The V gene is TRBV27, the J gene TRBJ2-3; the D call of TRBD1 rests on TCRdb alone, since no DNA is present to check it. This CDR3 spans 18 amino acids. Germline CDR1 reads MNHEY; CDR2 reads SMNVEV (reference sequence). The CDR3 sequence: CASSLLPNIAGITDTQYF.

This clonotype is identified as medium-sized (0.01 to 0.1%) from frequency. The chain recombines TRBV5-1 with TRBJ1-2; checking the TCRdb D call of TRBD1 is not possible without DNA. The length of the CDR3 is 21 residues. CDR1 and CDR2 from the germline V gene are SGHRS and YFSETQ. The CDR3 spells CASSLDPKLGHPAPFIYGYTF. Full variable domain (outside the CDR3, taken from reference TRBV5-1 and TRBJ1-2): KAGVTQTPRYLIKTRGQQVTLSCSPISGHRSVSWYQQTPGQGLQFLFEYFSETQRNKGNFPGRFSGRQFSNSRSEMNVSTLELGDSALYLCASSLDPKLGHPAPFIYGYTFGSGTRLTVV.

The rearrangement joins TRBV6-2 or TRBV6-3 to TRBJ2-7; the D gene TCRdb calls, TRBD1, cannot be checked with no DNA. Germline V gene lookup returns CDR1 MNHEY and CDR2 SVGEGT. The CDR3 sequence is 17 residues long. The CDR3 region is CASSPDRDRNPLYEQYF.

By frequency, this clonotype is medium-sized (0.01 to 0.1%). The chain has TRBV9 and TRBJ2-7. Germline V lookup: CDR1 SGDLS, CDR2 YYNGEE. The CDR3 is 15 amino acids. The CDR3 loop is CASSVEEGAPYEQYF.

This clonotype counts as medium-sized by frequency. The V call is TRBV12-3 or TRBV12-4, the J call TRBJ2-4; TCRdb's D call of TRBD2 is untestable without DNA. This CDR3 comprises 13 residues. The CDR3 reads CASSFLLGGRSYF.

Measured by frequency, this clonotype is medium-sized. V gene TRBV27 combines with J gene TRBJ2-7; without DNA, the TCRdb call of TRBD1 cannot be checked. The CDR3 spans 14 residues. Looked up from germline, CDR1 is MNHEY and CDR2 is SMNVEV (reference sequence). The CDR3 region is CASSFWGSLGEQYF.

This clonotype is called large (0.1 to 1%) based on its frequency. V usage is TRBV7-9 and J usage is TRBJ2-7; absent DNA, TCRdb's TRBD1 call cannot be checked. In germline, CDR1 is SEHNR, CDR2 FQNEAQ (reference sequence). CDR3 length: 14 residues. CDR3 region: CASSSTGGLFEQYF.

This clonotype is labeled medium-sized based on frequency. This rearrangement joins TRBV20-1 to TRBJ1-1; TCRdb's D gene call, TRBD1, goes unchecked for lack of DNA. This CDR3 region has 16 residues. Germline V CDR1 and CDR2: DFQATT, SNEGSKA (reference sequence). CDR3 loop: CSARRDTGHFPPEAFF.

Considering frequency, this clonotype is medium-sized. This chain uses TRBV5-1 with TRBJ2-7; TCRdb outputs TRBD1, but without DNA this stays unchecked. Germline V gene data show CDR1 as SGHRS and CDR2 as YFSETQ. CDR3 size: 14 residues. CDR3 region: CASSFGTGLVEQYF.

This clonotype is classed as medium-sized (0.01 to 0.1%) by frequency. The chain links TRBV6-5 to TRBJ2-7; TCRdb calls TRBD1, which cannot be checked without DNA. CDR3 length: 13 residues. The germline V gene has CDR1 MNHEY and CDR2 SVGAGI. This CDR3 is CASSYGRVYEQYF.

The rearrangement links TRBV4-2 to TRBJ2-1; without DNA, the TCRdb call of TRBD2 cannot be checked. The CDR3 runs 16 residues. CDR1 LGHNA and CDR2 YNFKEQ come from the germline V gene. The CDR3: CASSQASLAPYNEQFF.

This clonotype shows up as medium-sized by frequency. V gene TRBV7-9 combines with J gene TRBJ2-7. Germline V gene sequence: CDR1 SEHNR, CDR2 FQNEAQ (reference sequence). There are 13 residues in the CDR3. CDR3 protein: CASSGHLSREQYF.

This clonotype is deemed medium-sized by its frequency. J is TRBJ2-1 and V is TRBV20-1; the TCRdb call, TRBD1, lacks DNA for checking. The CDR3 contains 14 residues. Germline V lookup: CDR1 DFQATT, CDR2 SNEGSKA (reference sequence). The CDR3 region is CSASKRGPYNEQFF.

The chain combines TRBV5-5 with TRBJ2-4. The germline V gene encodes CDR1 SGHKS and CDR2 YYEKEE (reference sequence). CDR3 length: 16 residues. CDR3 protein: CASSSRWGVAKNIQYF.

This clonotype is called medium-sized based on its frequency. The chain links TRBV10-3 to TRBJ1-6. The CDR3 extends over 17 amino acids. CDR1 and CDR2 from the germline V gene are ENHRY and SYGVKD. CDR3 sequence: CAISGILKGSYNSPLHF.

This clonotype ranks as medium-sized (0.01 to 0.1%) in terms of frequency. V gene TRBV11-2 combines with J gene TRBJ1-4; the TCRdb call, TRBD1, lacks DNA for checking. This CDR3 has 18 amino acids. Per germline, CDR1 SGHAT and CDR2 FQNNGV. The CDR3 sequence: CASSPTPGTDYPNEKLFF.

Frequency places this clonotype as medium-sized. The V call is TRBV2, the J call TRBJ1-1. Per germline, CDR1 SNHLY and CDR2 FYNNEI. There are 13 residues in the CDR3. CDR3 region: CAIPSAVNTEAFF.

This clonotype is identified as medium-sized from frequency. V is TRBV7-9 and J is TRBJ2-2; the TCRdb call, TRBD1, lacks DNA for checking. This CDR3 spans 16 amino acids. Germline V gene sequence: CDR1 SEHNR, CDR2 FQNEAQ (reference sequence). CDR3 protein: CASSLAGTGSTGELFF.

This clonotype is deemed medium-sized by its frequency. This rearrangement joins TRBV27 to TRBJ2-2; TCRdb's D call of TRBD1 is untestable without DNA. Germline loops: CDR1 MNHEY, CDR2 SMNVEV (reference sequence). This CDR3 is built from 12 residues. The CDR3 loop reads CASSSLAGELFF.

This clonotype is labeled medium-sized based on frequency. The J gene is TRBJ2-7, the V gene TRBV5-1; TCRdb proposes TRBD1, but this gene call is untestable without DNA. Germline V gives CDR1 SGHRS, CDR2 YFSETQ. CDR3 size: 13 residues. This chain's CDR3 is CASWGPPGYEQYF.

In terms of frequency, this clonotype is medium-sized. The genes are TRBV6-2 or TRBV6-3 and TRBJ2-7; lacking DNA, the TRBD2 call made by TCRdb goes unchecked. The CDR3 has 13 residues. From germline, CDR1 is MNHEY and CDR2 SVGEGT. This CDR3 is CASSLGTSDEQYF.

Measured by frequency, this clonotype is medium-sized. This sequence joins TRBV15 and TRBJ1-4; without DNA, the TCRdb call of TRBD1 cannot be checked. The CDR3 extends over 17 amino acids. From germline, CDR1 is LNHNV and CDR2 YYDKDF (reference sequence). This chain's CDR3 is CATSRPNTGLFGEKLFF.

This clonotype is deemed medium-sized (0.01 to 0.1%) by its frequency. The chain joins TRBV2 to TRBJ1-1; TCRdb selects TRBD1, and the lack of DNA leaves this call unchecked. Germline V gene data show CDR1 as SNHLY and CDR2 as FYNNEI. This CDR3 region has 15 residues. The CDR3 is CASTLGVSMNTEAFF.

The CDR3 sequence is CASRLSDSGSIYEQYF. V gene TRBV12-3 or TRBV12-4 combines with J gene TRBJ2-7; TCRdb's D gene call, TRBD2, goes unchecked for lack of DNA. CDR3 length: 16 residues.

This chain connects TRBV7-6 to TRBJ2-7; TCRdb indicates TRBD1, and absent DNA this call remains unverified. The V gene's germline CDR1 is SGHVS and CDR2 FNYEAQ. The length of the CDR3 is 15 residues. CDR3 loop: CASSLFPYPRYEQYF.

The chain links TRBV7-3 to TRBJ2-3; no DNA is available, so the TRBD1 call from TCRdb remains unchecked. The CDR3 consists of 15 residues. The germline CDR1 and CDR2 sequences are SGHTA and FQGTGA. CDR3 sequence: CASSSMGLPLDTQYF.

By frequency, this clonotype is medium-sized. J is TRBJ2-7 and V is TRBV5-1. The germline CDR1 and CDR2 sequences are SGHRS and YFSETQ. The CDR3 runs 15 residues. The CDR3 reads CASSLGRLGHYEQYF.

This clonotype ranks as medium-sized in terms of frequency. The chain is built from TRBV19 and TRBJ1-2; TCRdb gives TRBD1 as the D gene, but with no DNA this cannot be confirmed. Per germline, CDR1 LNHDA and CDR2 SQIVND (reference sequence). The CDR3 spans 15 residues. The CDR3 loop is CASNRIRNRVDGYTF.

This clonotype is labeled medium-sized based on frequency. This chain uses TRBV7-9 with TRBJ1-2; no DNA is available, so the TRBD1 call from TCRdb remains unchecked. Germline V lookup: CDR1 SEHNR, CDR2 FQNEAQ (reference sequence). This CDR3 region has 15 residues. This CDR3 is CASSLTWDAGDGYTF.

Frequency places this clonotype as medium-sized. The chain carries TRBV29-1 and TRBJ2-5; there is no DNA to check the TCRdb D call of TRBD1. Germline lookup yields CDR1 SQVTM and CDR2 ANQGSEA. CDR3 length: 16 amino acids. CDR3 residues: CSVGTGDSHFLETQYF.

The rearrangement joins TRBV19 to TRBJ2-4; TCRdb calls TRBD1, which cannot be checked without DNA. There are 15 residues in the CDR3. Germline loops: CDR1 LNHDA, CDR2 SQIVND (reference sequence). CDR3 sequence reads: CASNEIRGSKNIQYF.